One TCR beta chain is described in this entry. The length of the CDR3 is 15 residues. Per germline, CDR1 LGHDT and CDR2 YNNKEL (reference sequence). V gave up 4 bases and J gave up 8 bases, with 17 bases separating them. Sequencing used immunoSEQ multiplex PCR; TCRdb keeps in-frame clones, though not all of them. The data contain more than 140,000 clones, about four fifths of them singletons. These data belong to a study of blood T cell repertoires in COVID-19. The sample taken for sequencing was peripheral blood. The clonotype originates from a human donor in a cohort sampled during active COVID-19. The rearrangement joins TRBV3-1 (or the pseudogene TRBV3-2) to TRBJ1-4, with D perhaps matching TRBD1 (6 bases). CDR3 coding DNA: TGTGCCAGCAGCCTGGGTATAGGGGGGGGAGAAAAACTGTTTTTT. Translating gives CASSLGIGGGEKLFF.